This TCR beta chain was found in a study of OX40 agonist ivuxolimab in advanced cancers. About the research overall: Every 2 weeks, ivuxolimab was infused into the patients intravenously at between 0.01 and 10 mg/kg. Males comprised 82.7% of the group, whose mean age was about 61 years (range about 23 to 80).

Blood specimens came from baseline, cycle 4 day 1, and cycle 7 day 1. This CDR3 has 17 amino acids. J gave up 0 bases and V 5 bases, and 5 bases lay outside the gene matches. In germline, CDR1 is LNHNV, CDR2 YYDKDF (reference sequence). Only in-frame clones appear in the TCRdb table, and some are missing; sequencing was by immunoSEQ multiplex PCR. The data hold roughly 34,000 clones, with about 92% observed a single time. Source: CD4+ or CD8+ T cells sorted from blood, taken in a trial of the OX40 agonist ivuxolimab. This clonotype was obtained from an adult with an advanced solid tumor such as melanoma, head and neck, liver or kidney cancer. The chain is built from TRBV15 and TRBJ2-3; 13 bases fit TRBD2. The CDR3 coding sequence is TGTGCCACCAGCTGGGGACTAGCGGGACCTAGCACAGATACGCAGTATTTT. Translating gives CATSWGLAGPSTDTQYF.